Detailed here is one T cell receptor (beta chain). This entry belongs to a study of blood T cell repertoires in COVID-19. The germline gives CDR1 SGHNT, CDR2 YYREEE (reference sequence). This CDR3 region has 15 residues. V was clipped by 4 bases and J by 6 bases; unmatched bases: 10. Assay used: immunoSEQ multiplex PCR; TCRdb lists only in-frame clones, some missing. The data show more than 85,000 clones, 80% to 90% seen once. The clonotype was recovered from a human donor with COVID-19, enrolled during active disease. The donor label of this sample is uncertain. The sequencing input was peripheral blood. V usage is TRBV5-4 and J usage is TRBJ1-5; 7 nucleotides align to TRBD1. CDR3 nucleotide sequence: TGTGCCAGCAGCCCCGGGGCAGGGGGAGGTCAGCCCCAGCATTTT. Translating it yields CASSPGAGGGQPQHF.